The text below deals with one T cell receptor (beta chain). The antigen remains unidentified. In the same sample, other DNA sequences code for this CDR3. This sample was taken from a study of cytomegalovirus exposure and HLA in healthy donors. There are 12 residues in the CDR3. With 5 bases clipped from V and 4 bases from J, the junction kept 2 bases outside the gene matches. The V gene's germline CDR1 is SGHAT and CDR2 FQNNGV. Study outcomes and limitations: The authors enumerated 150 to 200 TCR beta chains as linked to cytomegalovirus. A subsequent analysis found that TCR clusters from the first cohort also tended to co-occur in the 110 or so validation repertoires, with around 94% of cluster scores above 0.

It was the roughly 130-subject validation cohort, separate from the roughly 700-subject first cohort, to which the donors belonged. Clones were read by immunoSEQ multiplex PCR, and TCRdb kept only the in-frame ones, dropping some. Among 200,000 or so clones listed, 65% to 90% were seen once. This clonotype originated in a woman in her thirties in good health and CMV-seropositive. The V call is TRBV11-2, the J call TRBJ2-7; 7 bases are shared with TRBD2. Material for sequencing was PBMCs. The CDR3 DNA reads as TGTGCCAGCAGCGGCGGGAGTTACGAGCAGTACTTC. Its protein is CASSGGSYEQYF.